The 32 T cell receptor beta chains presented below share a single source sample, sequenced in a study of cytomegalovirus exposure and HLA in healthy donors. The PCR had 60 Vbeta and 13 Jbeta primers. Using immunoSEQ multiplex PCR, the repertoire was profiled, and TCRdb retains in-frame clones only, with some absent. The sample yields 150,000 to 200,000 clones, just under 80% seen once. The source material was PBMCs. The receptors originated from a woman aged 25 to 39 in good health and CMV-seropositive.

This chain uses TRBV18 with TRBJ1-1; D remains ambiguous. Germline V lookup: CDR1 KGHSH, CDR2 LQKENI. V was clipped by 0 bases and J by 0 bases, with 17 bases between them. CDR3 size: 18 residues. The CDR3 protein is CASSPPGRGIFVNTEAFF. The CDR3 DNA reads TGTGCCAGCTCACCACCGGGCCGTGGAATATTCGTGAACACTGAAGCTTTCTTT.

The chain carries TRBV19 and TRBJ1-5; D is unresolved. This CDR3 contains 14 residues. Germline loops: CDR1 LNHDA, CDR2 SQIVND (reference sequence). V lost 3 bases, J lost 0 bases, and 6 bases lay in between. The CDR3 reads CASSIEGSNQPQHF. The CDR3 bases are TGTGCCAGTAGTATTGAGGGTAGCAATCAGCCCCAGCATTTT.

The rearrangement links TRBV28 to TRBJ1-1, with D hard to call. CDR3 length equals 14 residues. Germline CDR1 reads MDHEN; CDR2 reads SYDVKM. V lost 6 bases, J lost 4 bases, and 15 bases lay in between. CDR3 amino acids: CASSLNILGTEAFF. CDR3 coding DNA: TGTGCCAGCAGCCTCAATATTCTCGGCACTGAAGCTTTCTTT.

This chain connects TRBV6-1 to TRBJ1-5, with TRBD1 matching over 9 bases. Germline V gene lookup returns CDR1 MNHNS and CDR2 SASEGT. CDR3 length equals 15 residues. Losses at the gene ends were 6 bases for V and 5 bases for J; bases not matched to a gene: 8. The CDR3 loop reads CASRPDRGRDQPQHF. CDR3 bases: TGTGCCAGCAGACCGGACAGGGGTCGGGATCAGCCCCAGCATTTT.

The J gene is TRBJ2-7, the V gene TRBV7-6; 8 bases are a match to TRBD1. The V and J ends lost 0 bases and 3 bases, in that order; junction bases with no gene match: 4. The CDR3 loop spans 15 amino acids. CDR1 and CDR2 (germline): SGHVS, FNYEAQ. The CDR3 here is CASSLADRGLYEQYF. The CDR3, as DNA: TGTGCCAGCAGCTTAGCCGACAGGGGCCTCTACGAGCAGTACTTC.

This chain connects TRBV5-4 to TRBJ1-1, with D maybe TRBD1 (5 bases). The CDR3 totals 14 residues. The germline gives CDR1 SGHNT, CDR2 YYREEE (reference sequence). The germline V and J ends were trimmed by 2 bases and 4 bases, with 12 bases remaining between them. CDR3 in DNA: TGTGCCAGCAGCTTATGGGGACTTGGCACTGAAGCTTTCTTT. Translated: CASSLWGLGTEAFF.

V usage is TRBV5-4 and J usage is TRBJ1-4; D gene ambiguous. The germline V and J ends were trimmed by 1 base and 8 bases, with 15 bases remaining between them. This CDR3 has 15 residues. Germline V gives CDR1 SGHNT, CDR2 YYREEE (reference sequence). The CDR3 is CASSLNAGLEEKLFF. CDR3 in DNA: TGTGCCAGCAGCTTGAACGCGGGCTTGGAAGAAAAACTGTTTTTT. Based on the CDR3 plus reference TRBV5-4 and TRBJ1-4, the full variable domain is ETGVTQSPTHLIKTRGQQVTLRCSSQSGHNTVSWYQQALGQGPQFIFQYYREEENGRGNFPPRFSGLQFPNYSSELNVNALELDDSALYLCASSLNAGLEEKLFFGSGTQLSVL.

This clone was recorded once. The CDR3 region has the DNA TGCGCCAGCAGCTTACCGGGACTAGCGGGGGCTCTCAATGAGCAGTTCTTC. It translates to CASSLPGLAGALNEQFF. The chain is built from TRBV5-1 and TRBJ2-1; 14 positions agree with TRBD2. The trim removed 2 bases at V and 6 bases at J, leaving 7 bases unmatched. CDR3 size: 17 residues. The germline V gene encodes CDR1 SGHRS and CDR2 YFSETQ.

The V and J genes are TRBV6-1 and TRBJ1-5; maybe TRBD1 (5 bases). The V gene lost 8 bases and the J gene lost 1 base, with 9 bases spanning the gap. Germline CDR1 reads MNHNS; CDR2 reads SASEGT. The CDR3 is 13 residues long. This chain's CDR3 is CASDSYSNQPQHF. The CDR3 DNA is TGTGCCAGCGACAGTTACAGCAATCAGCCCCAGCATTTT.

This chain uses TRBV6-5 with TRBJ2-7; TRBD2 agrees at 8 bases. Germline V gives CDR1 MNHEY, CDR2 SVGAGI. The CDR3 is 15 residues long. V lost 6 bases and J lost 3; bases outside the gene matches: 10. The chain's CDR3 is CASSKPGLGFYEQYF. CDR3 DNA sequence: TGTGCCAGCAGCAAACCGGGACTAGGATTCTACGAGCAGTACTTC.

This clone has only one observation. V and J are TRBV29-1 and TRBJ2-4, with TRBD1 as a possible D gene (7 bases). Trimming cost V 1 base and J 8 bases, with 12 bases left between them. This CDR3 has 13 residues. The germline V gene has CDR1 SQVTM and CDR2 ANQGSEA. In DNA form, the CDR3 reads TGCAGCGTTGAAGGGCAGGGGGAGGACATTCAGTACTTC. Translation: CSVEGQGEDIQYF.

Concerning this clone itself: The junction shows a germline mismatch at one end, possibly a read error. The rearrangement joins TRBV7-9 to TRBJ2-3, with D perhaps TRBD1 or TRBD2 (6 bases each). The CDR3 runs to 14 residues. Germline V gene lookup returns CDR1 SEHNR and CDR2 FQNEAQ (reference sequence). Written as DNA, the CDR3 is TGTTCCAGCAGCTTAGCGGAAGGGACAATAGCGCAGTATTTT. This encodes CSSSLAEGTIAQYF.

As for this clone: This CDR3 is also generated by other DNA sequences in the sample. The rearrangement links TRBV9 to TRBJ2-3, with a tentative D call TRBD2 (5 bases). CDR1 is SGDLS, CDR2 YYNGEE, per germline. V was pared by 0 bases and J by 0 bases, with 5 bases between. The CDR3 contains 14 residues. This CDR3 is CASSVGGSTDTQYF. The DNA of the CDR3 is TGTGCCAGCAGCGTAGGCGGGAGCACAGATACGCAGTATTTT.

This clone is a singleton in its sample. The rearrangement uses TRBV6-5 and TRBJ1-2; TRBD1 might be the D (6 bases). V was pared by 4 bases and J by 8 bases, with 11 bases between. The CDR3 spans 12 residues. In germline, CDR1 is MNHEY, CDR2 SVGAGI. CDR3 amino acids: CASSLQGIGYTF. The CDR3 DNA sequence: TGTGCCAGCAGTTTACAGGGTATCGGCTACACCTTC.

V is TRBV7-9 and J is TRBJ2-7; a possible D gene is TRBD1 (6 bases). Per germline, CDR1 SEHNR and CDR2 FQNEAQ (reference sequence). The V end was cut by 5 bases, the J end by 5 bases, with 16 bases between. The CDR3 runs to 14 residues. CDR3 loop: CASSQTTRGNEQYF. The DNA for the CDR3 is TGTGCCAGCAGCCAGACTACTAGGGGGAACGAGCAGTACTTC.

The gene calls are TRBV4-1 and TRBJ2-1; D unclear. The CDR3 spans 16 residues. V was clipped by 6 bases and J by 0 bases, with 15 bases between them. Germline loops: CDR1 MGHRA, CDR2 YSYEKL. CDR3 in DNA: TGCGCCAGCAGTCCGCTTCATGAGAGCTCCTACAATGAGCAGTTCTTC. The encoded protein is CASSPLHESSYNEQFF.

This chain links TRBV7-9 with TRBJ1-2; 8 bases map to TRBD1. The germline CDR1 and CDR2 sequences are SEHNR and FQNEAQ (reference sequence). Trimming at V came to 2 bases and at J to 8 bases, leaving 13 bases not matched to a gene. This CDR3 spans 16 amino acids. The CDR3 loop is CASSLSLIDRGKGYTF. Written as DNA, the CDR3 is TGTGCCAGCAGCTTAAGCCTAATCGACAGGGGAAAAGGCTACACCTTC.

The rearrangement links TRBV10-3 to TRBJ2-7, with 10 nucleotides matching TRBD1. With 6 bases clipped from V and 1 base from J, the junction kept 3 bases outside the gene matches. This CDR3 region has 14 residues. CDR1 and CDR2 from the germline V gene are ENHRY and SYGVKD. CDR3 protein: CAIRGQGLSYEQYF. The DNA for the CDR3 is TGTGCCATCAGGGGACAGGGGCTTTCCTACGAGCAGTACTTC.

The chain is built from TRBV7-2 and TRBJ1-4, with D perhaps TRBD1 (5 bases). This CDR3 is built from 15 residues. CDR1 is SGHTA and CDR2 is FQGNSA in the germline V gene. Trimming stripped 0 bases from V and 5 bases from J, with 10 bases between. For the CDR3, the DNA is TGTGCCAGCAGCTTAGCGCCAGGGAGGAATGAAAAACTGTTTTTT. Translation: CASSLAPGRNEKLFF.

The V gene is TRBV7-2, the J gene TRBJ1-1; weak D call: TRBD1 (5 bases). The CDR3 extends over 14 amino acids. Germline-derived CDR1 and CDR2 are SGHTA and FQGNSA. The ends were cut back, 5 bases at V and 4 bases at J, with 14 bases in the middle. The CDR3 protein is CASSPDILSTEAFF. CDR3 sequence (DNA): TGTGCCAGCAGCCCGGACATCCTAAGCACTGAAGCTTTCTTT.

This chain joins TRBV5-4 and TRBJ2-5; tentatively, D is TRBD2 (6 bases). The J call may be in error: the DNA end matches TRBJ2-7 better. The V gene's germline CDR1 is SGHNT and CDR2 YYREEE (reference sequence). This CDR3 comprises 14 residues. CDR3: CASSRVEGRYEQYF. The CDR3 nucleotides read TGTGCCAGCAGCCGGGTGGAGGGCCGGTACGAGCAGTACTTC.

The chain employs TRBV5-5 and TRBJ2-7; TRBD2 matches at 11 bases. CDR1 is SGHKS and CDR2 is YYEKEE in the germline V gene (reference sequence). This CDR3 contains 15 residues. J was trimmed by 2 bases and V by 4 bases; bases with no gene match: 5. The CDR3, as DNA: TGTGCCAGCAGCCCTGGACTAGCGGGCACCTACGAGCAGTACTTC. It codes for CASSPGLAGTYEQYF.

The V call is TRBV2, the J call TRBJ2-3; 10 nucleotides line up with TRBD2. CDR1 SNHLY and CDR2 FYNNEI come from the germline V gene. The CDR3 is 15 amino acids. Losses at the gene ends were 4 bases for V and 2 bases for J; bases not matched to a gene: 3. In nucleotides, the CDR3 is TGTGCCAGCAGTGGTAGCGGGGGGCTCACAGATACGCAGTATTTT. Its translation: CASSGSGGLTDTQYF.

V gene TRBV6-6 combines with J gene TRBJ1-4, with D possibly being TRBD1 (5 bases). CDR3 size: 13 residues. Germline V gene lookup returns CDR1 MNHNY and CDR2 SVGAGI (reference sequence). Between the trimmed V and J ends, which lost 6 bases and 5 bases, there was a span of 10 bases. The CDR3 spells CASSYAGNEKLFF. The CDR3 bases are TGTGCCAGCAGCTACGCAGGGAATGAAAAACTGTTTTTT.

The chain recombines TRBV6-5 with TRBJ2-7; TRBD1 is a possible D gene (5 bases). CDR3 length: 15 residues. Germline CDR1 reads MNHEY; CDR2 reads SVGAGI. V was clipped by 0 bases and J by 5 bases, with 14 bases between them. CDR3 loop: CASSYSTDGTDEQYF. The CDR3 bases are TGTGCCAGCAGTTACTCGACAGATGGAACCGACGAGCAGTACTTC.

The chain is built from TRBV2 and TRBJ1-5; no firm D call. This CDR3 is 12 amino acids long. The germline CDR1 and CDR2 sequences are SNHLY and FYNNEI. With 5 bases removed from V and 7 bases from J, the gap between germline ends came to 9 bases. Here the CDR3 reads CASSPRRQPQHF. DNA of the CDR3: TGTGCCAGCAGTCCCCGGAGGCAGCCCCAGCATTTT.

The chain uses TRBV7-9 and TRBJ1-5; 7 nucleotides match TRBD1. This CDR3 region has 14 residues. The J segment lost 5 bases and the V segment lost 5 bases, leaving 6 bases of the junction unmatched. Germline lookup yields CDR1 SEHNR and CDR2 FQNEAQ (reference sequence). CDR3 nucleotide sequence: TGTGCCAGCAGCGCCGGGACAGAGTATCAGCCCCAGCATTTT. The encoded protein is CASSAGTEYQPQHF. The variable domain in full, completed from reference TRBV7-9 and TRBJ1-5, reads DTGVSQNPRHKITKRGQNVTFRCDPISEHNRLYWYRQTLGQGPEFLTYFQNEAQLEKSRLLSDRFSAERPKGSFSTLEIQRTEQGDSAMYLCASSAGTEYQPQHFGDGTRLSIL.

For the CDR3, the DNA is TGTGCCAGCAGCTTGGGGGGTCGGGGTTATGAGACCCAGTACTTC. It translates to CASSLGGRGYETQYF. The chain combines TRBV5-4 with TRBJ2-5; tentative D call: TRBD2 (5 bases). Germline CDR1 and CDR2: SGHNT and YYREEE (reference sequence). Trimming cost V 0 bases and J 5 bases, with 14 bases left between them. The CDR3 is 15 amino acids.

The chain is built from TRBV4-1 and TRBJ1-2; maybe TRBD1 (5 bases). Per germline, CDR1 MGHRA and CDR2 YSYEKL. Trimming took 4 bases from V and 4 from J, leaving 19 bases between them. The CDR3 runs to 16 residues. The CDR3 spells CASSPEWPEGLYGYTF. CDR3 nucleotide sequence: TGCGCCAGCAGCCCAGAATGGCCGGAGGGACTCTATGGCTACACCTTC.

The chain's CDR3 is CASGLGIGLPYEQYF. CDR3 bases: TGTGCTAGTGGTTTGGGAATCGGACTACCCTACGAGCAGTACTTC. The rearrangement uses TRBV12-5 and TRBJ2-7, with D possibly being TRBD2 (6 bases). The V end was cut by 1 base, the J end by 2 bases, with 12 bases between. Germline CDR1 LGHNT, CDR2 FRNRAP. The CDR3 is 15 residues long.

The gene calls are TRBV6-5 and TRBJ2-7, with D maybe TRBD2 (5 bases). CDR3 length: 16 amino acids. Germline lookup yields CDR1 MNHEY and CDR2 SVGAGI. V gave up 0 bases and J gave up 4 bases, with 16 bases separating them. In DNA, the CDR3 is TGTGCCAGCAGTTACTCGAGGGCGGGCATGCATTACGAGCAGTACTTC. It encodes CASSYSRAGMHYEQYF.

The chain employs TRBV7-2 and TRBJ1-2; a weak D match, TRBD1 (5 bases). There are 16 residues in the CDR3. V gave up 3 bases and J gave up 2 bases, with 16 bases separating them. Germline loops: CDR1 SGHTA, CDR2 FQGNSA. In DNA form, the CDR3 reads TGTGCCAGCAGCTTGTGGCAGGGTATCGGAAACTATGGCTACACCTTC. Translation: CASSLWQGIGNYGYTF.